A selection of T cell receptor beta chains follows, all from one sample in a study of blood T cell repertoires in COVID-19. Measured with immunoSEQ multiplex PCR; TCRdb has only the in-frame clones, and not every one. The data hold 130,000 to 150,000 clones, with roughly 90% observed a single time. Source material: PBMCs or T cells enriched from blood (not recorded which). These receptors were collected from a woman aged 25-40 years with acute COVID-19. Both conserved end residues are part of each CDR3. A D gene is named only where the DNA matches it firmly. A clone size is listed for some rows: how often the clone was seen (once, few, many), or a class if it is expanded.

V	size	D	J	CDR3	DNA
TRBV27	-	-	TRBJ2-7	CATRTWPYEQYF	TGTGCCACCCGGACTTGGCCCTACGAGCAGTACTTC
TRBV15	-	-	TRBJ1-2	CATSRDRGEGYTF	TGTGCCACCAGCAGAGATCGGGGGGAGGGCTACACCTTC
TRBV7-3	-	-	TRBJ2-2	CASSPTPRQNTGELFF	TGTGCCAGCAGCCCAACGCCGAGACAGAACACCGGGGAGCTGTTTTTT
TRBV7-2	-	-	TRBJ1-4	CASSFLADEKLFF	TGTGCCAGCAGCTTTTTGGCGGATGAAAAACTGTTTTTT
TRBV4-1	-	TRBD1	TRBJ1-2	CASSPRTGIAGYTF	TGCGCCAGCAGCCCGAGGACAGGGATAGCAGGCTACACCTTC
TRBV6-5	-	-	TRBJ1-5	CASSYSEGNQPQHF	TGTGCCAGCAGTTACTCGGAGGGAAACCAGCCCCAGCATTTT
TRBV3-1/TRBV3-2	-	-	TRBJ2-1	CASSQDYSGEQFF	TGTGCCAGCAGCCAAGATTACTCGGGGGAGCAGTTCTTC
TRBV29-1	-	TRBD1	TRBJ1-1	CSVKIAGTDNTEAFF	TGCAGCGTAAAAATTGCCGGGACAGATAACACTGAAGCTTTCTTT
TRBV6-5	-	-	TRBJ2-5	CASSNEAQETQYF	TGTGCCAGCAGCAACGAAGCCCAAGAGACCCAGTACTTC
TRBV19	-	TRBD1	TRBJ1-5	CASSWVTGDQPQHF	TGTGCCAGTAGTTGGGTAACAGGGGATCAGCCCCAGCATTTT
TRBV2	few	-	TRBJ1-1	CASSGTGFTEAFF	TGTGCCAGCAGTGGTACAGGGTTCACTGAAGCTTTCTTT
TRBV7-9	-	-	TRBJ2-7	CASSSFEGDYEQYF	TGTGCCAGCAGCTCGTTTGAGGGGGACTACGAGCAGTACTTC
TRBV28	-	-	TRBJ2-5	CASSLQGGLETQYF	TGTGCCAGCAGTTTACAGGGGGGATTAGAGACCCAGTACTTC
TRBV28	-	TRBD1	TRBJ1-2	CASSEAGTGPVYGYTF	TGTGCCAGCAGTGAAGCCGGGACAGGGCCCGTCTATGGCTACACCTTC
TRBV29-1	-	TRBD1	TRBJ2-2	CSVRRTGTNTGELFF	TGCAGCGTCAGAAGGACAGGAACCAACACCGGGGAGCTGTTTTTT
TRBV18	-	-	TRBJ2-2	CASSPPLRVNTGELFF	TGTGCCAGCTCACCACCGTTACGGGTGAACACCGGGGAGCTGTTTTTT
TRBV21-1	-	-	TRBJ2-1	CASSKAEVGTSGDKNEQFF	TGTGCCAGCAGCAAAGCGGAGGTAGGGACTAGCGGGGACAAGAATGAGCAGTTCTTC
TRBV24-1	once	-	TRBJ1-2	CATSDSSITDGYTF	TGTGCCACCAGTGATTCCTCCATAACGGATGGCTACACCTTC
TRBV15	once	TRBD2	TRBJ2-1	CATSSGTTSGVDNEQFF	TGTGCCACCAGCTCCGGGACCACTAGCGGGGTTGACAATGAGCAGTTCTTC
TRBV5-4	-	TRBD2	TRBJ2-6	CASSLTGMAGAGANVLTF	TGTGCCAGCAGCTTAACTGGGATGGCGGGGGCTGGGGCCAACGTCCTGACTTTC
TRBV20-1	-	-	TRBJ2-7	CSARVHPEQYF	TGCAGTGCTAGAGTACACCCCGAGCAGTACTTC
TRBV27	-	-	TRBJ2-2	CASSFGTNTGELFF	TGTGCCAGCAGTTTCGGGACAAACACCGGGGAGCTGTTTTTT
TRBV10-3	-	TRBD2	TRBJ2-7	CAISESGTRVSQGSYEQYF	TGTGCCATCAGTGAGTCTGGGACTAGAGTTTCCCAGGGGTCCTACGAGCAGTACTTC
TRBV7-2	-	-	TRBJ2-5	CASSLPRETQYF	TGTGCCAGCAGCCTCCCCAGGGAGACCCAGTACTTC
TRBV7-3	once	-	TRBJ2-3	CASSFTDTDTQYF	TGTGCCAGCAGCTTCACTGACACAGATACGCAGTATTTT
TRBV6-2/TRBV6-3	-	TRBD1	TRBJ2-7	CASSSGTEISYEQYF	TGTGCCAGCAGCTCCGGGACAGAGATTTCCTACGAGCAGTACTTC
TRBV7-2	-	TRBD1	TRBJ1-5	CASSLIGTGASFQPQHF	TGTGCCAGCAGCTTAATCGGGACAGGCGCCTCATTTCAGCCCCAGCATTTT
TRBV28	-	TRBD1	TRBJ1-1	CASTTGGGAFF	TGTGCCAGCACCACAGGGGGGGGAGCTTTCTTT
TRBV3-1/TRBV3-2	-	TRBD2	TRBJ2-3	CASSVLGLAGADTQYF	TGTGCCAGCAGCGTCTTAGGACTAGCGGGAGCCGATACGCAGTATTTT
TRBV28	once	-	TRBJ1-2	CASSLRQDYGYTF	TGTGCCAGCAGTTTGCGTCAGGATTATGGCTACACCTTC
TRBV18	once	-	TRBJ2-7	CASSPEGVRREQYF	TGTGCCAGCTCACCGGAGGGAGTAAGGCGCGAGCAGTACTTC
TRBV28	-	-	TRBJ1-4	CASSLGGGEKLFF	TGTGCCAGCAGCCTGGGGGGAGGTGAAAAACTGTTTTTT
TRBV2	-	TRBD1	TRBJ1-5	CASSQQGASNNQPQHF	TGTGCCAGCAGCCAGCAGGGGGCATCAAACAATCAGCCCCAGCATTTT
TRBV28	-	-	TRBJ1-1	CASSPRFGTRKAIGNTEAFF	TGTGCCAGCAGCCCGCGATTCGGAACCCGGAAAGCGATTGGGAACACTGAAGCTTTCTTT
TRBV21-1	-	-	TRBJ1-1	CAIDADTEAFF	TGTGCCATAGATGCGGACACTGAAGCTTTCTTT
TRBV20-1	-	TRBD2	TRBJ2-3	CSASGLADTDTQYF	TGCAGTGCTAGTGGGCTAGCGGACACAGATACGCAGTATTTT
TRBV4-1	few	TRBD1	TRBJ1-2	CASSQGYGTDGYTF	TGCGCCAGCAGCCAAGGATACGGGACAGATGGCTACACCTTC
TRBV10-3	-	-	TRBJ2-5	CAIGTPAGSETQYF	TGTGCCATCGGAACCCCGGCCGGGAGTGAGACCCAGTACTTC
TRBV5-1	-	-	TRBJ1-2	CASSPGPELGGYTF	TGCGCCAGCAGCCCAGGGCCAGAACTGGGGGGCTACACCTTC
TRBV19	once	-	TRBJ2-7	CATHLGDEQYF	TGTGCCACGCACTTAGGGGACGAGCAGTACTTC
TRBV18	-	TRBD1	TRBJ1-6	CASSPSTGGVDSPLHF	TGTGCCAGCTCACCATCGACAGGGGGCGTAGATTCACCCCTCCACTTT
TRBV28	few	TRBD1	TRBJ2-7	CASSFRQGKNEQYF	TGTGCCAGCAGTTTTCGACAGGGGAAGAACGAGCAGTACTTC
TRBV7-9	-	TRBD1	TRBJ1-1	CASSFFGQGKGKTEAFF	TGTGCCAGCAGCTTCTTTGGACAGGGAAAAGGGAAAACTGAAGCTTTCTTT
TRBV5-3	-	TRBD1	TRBJ2-2	CARSCALTGERSLHTGELFF	TGTGCCAGAAGCTGCGCTCTAACAGGGGAACGGAGTTTGCACACCGGGGAGCTGTTTTTT
TRBV18	-	TRBD1	TRBJ1-4	CASSPGTGGEKLFF	TGTGCCAGCTCACCAGGGACAGGGGGAGAAAAACTGTTTTTT
TRBV11-2	-	TRBD2	TRBJ2-5	CASSRIAGSYQETQYF	TGTGCCAGCAGCCGAATAGCGGGATCGTACCAAGAGACCCAGTACTTC
TRBV28	-	TRBD2	TRBJ2-7	CASRIGWEGSYEQYF	TGTGCCAGCAGGATTGGGTGGGAGGGATCCTACGAGCAGTACTTC
TRBV7-9	-	-	TRBJ2-1	CASRKGGSSYNEQFF	TGTGCCAGCAGAAAGGGGGGGAGCTCCTACAATGAGCAGTTCTTC
TRBV6-5	many	-	TRBJ1-6	CASSSRDKGNSPLHF	TGTGCCAGCAGTTCCCGGGACAAAGGCAATTCACCCCTCCACTTT
TRBV7-9	-	TRBD2	TRBJ2-1	CAQGTSGGSYNEQFF	TGTGCCCAGGGGACTAGCGGAGGATCCTACAATGAGCAGTTCTTC
TRBV28	-	-	TRBJ2-7	CASSHRSRTSSYEQYF	TGTGCCAGCAGTCACAGGTCTCGAACGTCGAGTTACGAGCAGTACTTC
TRBV11-3	-	TRBD2	TRBJ2-7	CASSPSGSSDEQYF	TGTGCCAGCAGCCCTAGCGGGAGCAGTGACGAGCAGTACTTC
TRBV4-2	-	-	TRBJ2-1	CASSQDTTTTYNEQFF	TGTGCCAGCAGCCAAGATACAACCACCACCTACAATGAGCAGTTCTTC
TRBV4-3	-	TRBD2	TRBJ2-1	CASSQETSGRGEQFF	TGCGCCAGCAGCCAAGAGACTAGCGGGAGAGGGGAGCAGTTCTTC
TRBV27	-	TRBD2	TRBJ2-1	CASSLGWTSGREYNEQFF	TGTGCCAGCAGTTTAGGCTGGACTAGCGGGAGAGAATACAATGAGCAGTTCTTC
TRBV27	-	-	TRBJ2-7	CASSFTVLSYEQYF	TGTGCCAGCAGTTTTACCGTTCTGAGCTACGAGCAGTACTTC
TRBV10-3	-	-	TRBJ1-2	CAISEGGYGYTF	TGTGCCATCAGTGAGGGCGGCTATGGCTACACCTTC
TRBV29-1	few	-	TRBJ2-3	CSAGTALFPTDTQYF	TGCAGCGCCGGGACTGCCCTCTTCCCCACAGATACGCAGTATTTT
TRBV27	-	TRBD2	TRBJ2-3	CASSETSGSTDTQYF	TGTGCCAGCAGCGAGACTAGCGGTAGCACAGATACGCAGTATTTT
TRBV7-9	few	TRBD1	TRBJ1-6	CASSPGQHNSPLHF	TGTGCCAGCAGCCCGGGACAGCACAATTCACCCCTCCACTTT